This TCR beta chain emerged from a study of spatial heterogeneity in lung cancer. Study-level information: Each unique TCR and UMI combination was seen more than ten times on average in raw reads.

This clonotype was observed a few times. Using its own MiXCR run on the 5' RACE reads, TCRdb lists one record per CDR3 protein. The table has 40,000 to 45,000 distinct CDR3 sequences, under 7.5% seen once. Time point given: sample taken at primary tumor resection. A total of over 70 untreated early-stage non-small cell lung cancer patients served as donors. The source material was PBMCs, sampled at surgery. The source is a female donor with early-stage non-small cell lung cancer.

The CDR3 spells CASSSAEDRTDTQYF. CDR3 nucleotide sequence: TGTGCCAGCAGCTCCGCCGAGGATCGCACAGATACGCAGTATTTT. The chain uses TRBV11-1 and TRBJ2-3; D is unresolved. The CDR3 extends over 15 amino acids. V was cut by 4 bases and J by 1 base, with 12 bases left in between. Germline V gene sequence: CDR1 SGHAT, CDR2 FQDESV (reference sequence).